The 22 T cell receptor beta chains below were found in one sample sequenced in a study of blood T cell repertoires in COVID-19. TCRdb keeps only in-frame clones here, not all; method: immunoSEQ multiplex PCR. The data show under 200,000 clones, around 84% seen once. The sample comprised peripheral blood. Source of these receptors: a woman aged 80 or older with COVID-19, enrolled during active disease.

The J gene is TRBJ2-5, the V gene TRBV28; 9 bases line up with TRBD1. The CDR3 has 16 amino acids. Germline CDR1 reads MDHEN; CDR2 reads SYDVKM. V trimming: 2 bases; J trimming: 0 bases; junction bases outside the gene matches: 4. The CDR3 DNA reads as TGTGCCAGCAGTTTAAGCGGACAGGGGTACCAAGAGACCCAGTACTTC. Translation: CASSLSGQGYQETQYF.

The rearrangement links TRBV7-6 to TRBJ1-6, with 10 bases aligning to TRBD1. With 4 bases clipped from V and 6 bases from J, the junction kept 3 bases outside the gene matches. The length of the CDR3 is 15 residues. CDR1 and CDR2 (germline): SGHVS, FNYEAQ. The CDR3 region has the DNA TGTGCCAGCAGCTCTCGGGACAGGGGTAATTCACCCCTCCACTTT. It encodes CASSSRDRGNSPLHF. Full variable domain (rest looked up from reference TRBV7-6 and TRBJ1-6): GAGVSQSPRYKVTKRGQDVALRCDPISGHVSLYWYRQALGQGPEFLTYFNYEAQQDKSGLPNDRFSAERPEGSISTLTIQRTEQRDSAMYRCASSSRDRGNSPLHFGNGTRLTVT.

The rearrangement links TRBV3-1 (or the pseudogene TRBV3-2) to TRBJ1-2; possible D gene TRBD1, 6 bases. Germline-derived CDR1 and CDR2 are LGHDT and YNNKEL (reference sequence). V was cut by 4 bases and J by 5 bases, with 14 bases left in between. The CDR3 spans 14 residues. The CDR3 DNA follows: TGTGCCAGCAGCCGGACAGTGCTGGATTATGGCTACACCTTC. It codes for CASSRTVLDYGYTF.

V gene TRBV2 combines with J gene TRBJ1-3, with a tentative D call TRBD1 (6 bases). V was shortened by 2 bases and J by 0 bases, with 8 bases between the two germline ends. Germline values: CDR1 SNHLY, CDR2 FYNNEI. The CDR3 sequence is 15 residues long. CDR3 bases: TGTGCCAGCAGTGAAACGGGACACTCTGGAAACACCATATATTTT. Translating gives CASSETGHSGNTIYF.

As regards this clone: The same CDR3 arises from other DNA sequences in this sample as well. The rearrangement uses TRBV10-3 and TRBJ1-5, with a tentative D call TRBD1 (5 bases). V was clipped by 4 bases and J by 0 bases, with 7 bases between them. The germline CDR1 and CDR2 sequences are ENHRY and SYGVKD. This CDR3 comprises 14 residues. As DNA, the CDR3 is TGTGCCATCAGTGGGGGCGATAGCAATCAGCCCCAGCATTTT. Translation: CAISGGDSNQPQHF.

The chain carries TRBV4-3 and TRBJ1-3; 7 nucleotides agree with TRBD1. There are 15 residues in the CDR3. J was trimmed by 2 bases and V by 1 base; bases with no gene match: 2. Germline values: CDR1 LGHNA, CDR2 YSLEER. In DNA form, the CDR3 reads TGCGCCAGCAGCCAAGGGGACAGTCCTGGAAACACCATATATTTT. Amino acids: CASSQGDSPGNTIYF.

The gene calls are TRBV6-6 and TRBJ2-7; 9 bases are shared with TRBD1. This CDR3 is 11 amino acids long. The germline V gene has CDR1 MNHNY and CDR2 SVGAGI (reference sequence). The V and J ends lost 6 bases and 10 bases, in that order; junction bases with no gene match: 4. The CDR3 DNA reads TGTGCCAGCAGCCCGGACAGGGGTCAGTACTTC. Protein: CASSPDRGQYF.

The chain uses TRBV4-2 and TRBJ1-2, with 10 bases matching TRBD1. The trim removed 4 bases at V and 3 bases at J, leaving 11 bases unmatched. The CDR3 covers 17 residues. Germline V gene lookup returns CDR1 LGHNA and CDR2 YNFKEQ. The CDR3 spells CASSLTSTGTGDYGYTF. The DNA for the CDR3 is TGTGCCAGCAGCCTCACATCCACCGGGACAGGGGACTATGGCTACACCTTC.

This chain joins TRBV28 and TRBJ1-6, with TRBD1 identical over 7 bases. V lost 8 bases to trimming and J lost 5 bases; unmatched junction nucleotides: 3. The CDR3 covers 13 residues. Looked up from germline, CDR1 is MDHEN and CDR2 is SYDVKM. CDR3 protein: CASGDSHNSPLHF. The CDR3 nucleotides read TGTGCCAGCGGGGACAGCCATAATTCACCCCTCCACTTT.

The chain combines TRBV29-1 with TRBJ1-6, with D unclear. V lost 5 bases and J lost 0, with 14 bases in between. Germline loops: CDR1 SQVTM, CDR2 ANQGSEA. The CDR3 is 16 residues long. CDR3 sequence (DNA): TGCAGCGTTCGACTCCCTGGAAGCTCCTATAATTCACCCCTCCACTTT. Its translation: CSVRLPGSSYNSPLHF.

The chain links TRBV19 to TRBJ2-2, with TRBD1 as a possible D gene (6 bases). The V gene lost 5 bases and the J gene lost 9 bases, with 13 bases spanning the gap. The CDR3 runs 13 residues. Per germline, CDR1 LNHDA and CDR2 SQIVND (reference sequence). CDR3 in DNA: TGTGCCAGTAGTCCCCAACAGGGTCGGGAGCTGTTTTTT. The encoded protein is CASSPQQGRELFF.

The rearrangement uses TRBV7-8 and TRBJ1-1; D ambiguous. CDR1 is SGHVS and CDR2 is FQNEAQ in the germline V gene. The V and J ends lost 5 bases and 5 bases respectively, with 15 bases between them. The CDR3 has 14 amino acids. In DNA form, the CDR3 reads TGTGCCAGCAGCCCCCTCGAGGTCAGAACTGAAGCTTTCTTT. Encoded protein: CASSPLEVRTEAFF.

This clone came up once. The chain joins TRBV5-1 to TRBJ2-7; TRBD2 agrees at 8 bases. CDR3 size: 14 residues. J was trimmed by 2 bases and V by 5 bases; bases with no gene match: 6. Germline assignment: CDR1 SGHRS and CDR2 YFSETQ. In DNA, the CDR3 is TGCGCCAGCAGACTTACGGGACTAGCCTACGAGCAGTACTTC. Translation gives CASRLTGLAYEQYF.

The rearrangement joins TRBV5-1 to TRBJ1-4; a weak D match, TRBD1 (6 bases). The V end lost 3 bases, the J end lost 0 bases, and 9 bases lay between the germline ends. CDR1 is SGHRS, CDR2 YFSETQ, per germline. This CDR3 spans 15 amino acids. The CDR3 bases are TGCGCCAGCAGCTCAAACAGGGCAACTAATGAAAAACTGTTTTTT. It specifies CASSSNRATNEKLFF.

The V call is TRBV2, the J call TRBJ2-5; 8 nucleotides match TRBD2. The germline CDR1 and CDR2 sequences are SNHLY and FYNNEI. The CDR3 loop spans 13 amino acids. V was pared by 7 bases and J by 2 bases, with 3 bases of the junction left unmatched. The CDR3 reads CASNVAGQETQYF. CDR3 DNA sequence: TGTGCCAGCAACGTAGCGGGACAAGAGACCCAGTACTTC. The complete variable domain, with remaining parts taken from reference TRBV2 and TRBJ2-5, reads EPEVTQTPSHQVTQMGQEVILRCVPISNHLYFYWYRQILGQKVEFLVSFYNNEISEKSEIFDDQFSVERPDGSNFTLKIRSTKLEDSAMYFCASNVAGQETQYFGPGTRLLVL.

The chain joins TRBV24-1 to TRBJ1-5; weak D call: TRBD1 (5 bases). CDR1 and CDR2 from the germline V gene are KGHDR and SFDVKD. V was cut by 5 bases and J by 6 bases, with 13 bases left in between. This CDR3 has 14 amino acids. The CDR3 sequence is CATSGRVSGQPQHF. Written as DNA, the CDR3 is TGTGCCACCAGTGGCAGGGTGTCGGGTCAGCCCCAGCATTTT.

CDR3 sequence reads: CASSDRDRGLFF. The CDR3, as DNA: TGTGCCAGCAGTGACCGGGACAGGGGGCTGTTTTTT. This chain links TRBV6-1 with TRBJ1-4; 11 bases fit TRBD1. CDR3 size: 12 residues. The germline V gene encodes CDR1 MNHNS and CDR2 SASEGT. The trim removed 3 bases at V and 14 bases at J, leaving 2 bases unmatched.

The sample holds a few counts of this clone. The same CDR3 is also encoded by other DNA sequences in this sample. The genes are TRBV7-2 and TRBJ2-3; 10 bases align to TRBD2. Germline CDR1 SGHTA, CDR2 FQGNSA. The CDR3 is 15 amino acids. V shed 2 bases, J shed 2 bases, and the junction held 1 base outside the gene matches. Written as DNA, the CDR3 is TGTGCCAGCAGCTTAAGCGGGGGGGACACAGATACGCAGTATTTT. Its translation: CASSLSGGDTDTQYF.

The chain uses TRBV28 and TRBJ1-2, with TRBD1 identical over 10 bases. This CDR3 contains 16 residues. V dropped 5 bases and J dropped 8; count of bases not matched to a gene: 14. The germline CDR1 and CDR2 sequences are MDHEN and SYDVKM. The CDR3 region is CASSPVGDRGSKGYTF. DNA for the CDR3: TGTGCCAGCAGTCCCGTGGGGGACAGGGGATCGAAGGGCTACACCTTC.

The chain links TRBV7-3 to TRBJ1-1; D gene ambiguous. This CDR3 has 15 residues. V was shortened by 5 bases and J by 5 bases, with 18 bases between the two germline ends. The germline V gene encodes CDR1 SGHTA and CDR2 FQGTGA. The CDR3 DNA follows: TGTGCCAGCAGCCCCGTGGGAGGGAGCGGGACTGAAGCTTTCTTT. Translated: CASSPVGGSGTEAFF.

In this sample, this clone turned up once. This chain uses TRBV6-5 with TRBJ1-2, with TRBD1 matching 7 bases. Per the germline V gene, CDR1 is MNHEY and CDR2 is SVGAGI. J lost 4 bases, V lost 9 bases, and 5 bases had no gene match. The CDR3 has 12 amino acids. This CDR3 reads CASQGDSYGYTF. CDR3 nucleotide sequence: TGTGCCAGTCAGGGGGATAGCTATGGCTACACCTTC.

This chain uses TRBV5-8 with TRBJ2-3, with D perhaps matching TRBD2 (7 bases). The V gene lost 0 bases and the J gene lost 3 bases, with 11 bases spanning the gap. Germline V gene sequence: CDR1 SGHTS, CDR2 YDEGEE. The CDR3 is 15 amino acids. CDR3 sequence (DNA): TGTGCCAGCAGCTTGGAAGGGGGGGTGACAGATACGCAGTATTTT. This sequence encodes CASSLEGGVTDTQYF. Drawing the rest from reference TRBV5-8 and TRBJ2-3, the complete variable domain is EAGVTQSPTHLIKTRGQQATLRCSPISGHTSVYWYQQALGLGLQFLLWYDEGEERNRGNFPPRFSGRQFPNYSSELNVNALELEDSALYLCASSLEGGVTDTQYFGPGTRLTVL.